The 18 T cell receptor beta chains reported below all come from one sample, sequenced in a study of cytomegalovirus exposure and HLA in healthy donors. Amplification used 60 Vbeta primers and 13 Jbeta primers. Data came from immunoSEQ multiplex PCR; TCRdb stores just in-frame clones and leaves some out. This sample has about 130,000 clones; 80% to 85% occur once, and the top ten carry around 0.7%. The sample consisted of PBMCs. These receptors all come from a man aged 18 to 29 in good health and CMV-seronegative.

This clone has only one observation. The rearrangement joins TRBV7-8 to TRBJ2-1; tentative D call: TRBD2 (5 bases). Germline CDR1 reads SGHVS; CDR2 reads FQNEAQ. The CDR3 is 15 amino acids. V lost 3 bases, J lost 5 bases, and 14 bases lay in between. The CDR3 bases are TGTGCCAGCAGCTTGAGGCGGGCCCCGGACAATGAGCAGTTCTTC. Amino acids: CASSLRRAPDNEQFF.

This sequence joins TRBV30 and TRBJ2-6; TRBD2 aligns across 8 bases. Germline CDR1 is GTSNPN and CDR2 is SVGIG (reference sequence). The CDR3 loop spans 16 amino acids. After removal of 2 bases from V and 2 bases from J, the junction contained 5 bases not matched to a gene. CDR3 sequence (DNA): TGTGCCTGGAGTTCGGGGGGGGCGACTGGGGCCAACGTCCTGACTTTC. Encoded protein: CAWSSGGATGANVLTF. Full variable domain (outside the CDR3, taken from reference TRBV30 and TRBJ2-6): SQTIHQWPATLVQPVGSPLSLECTVEGTSNPNLYWYRQAAGRGLQLLFYSVGIGQISSEVPQNLSASRPQDRQFILSSKKLLLSDSGFYLCAWSSGGATGANVLTFGAGSRLTVL.

The chain carries TRBV9 and TRBJ1-2; no firm D call. Germline-derived CDR1 and CDR2 are SGDLS and YYNGEE. This CDR3 is built from 16 residues. The V and J ends lost 3 bases and 4 bases respectively, with 19 bases between them. The CDR3 reads CASSAQRHRGGYGYTF. In DNA form, the CDR3 reads TGTGCCAGCAGCGCGCAAAGACACCGGGGAGGCTATGGCTACACCTTC.

The chain carries TRBV5-6 and TRBJ2-1; maybe TRBD1 (6 bases). Germline assignment: CDR1 SGHDT and CDR2 YYEEEE. The CDR3 has 13 residues. V was trimmed by 2 bases and J by 8 bases, leaving 11 bases between them. CDR3 DNA: TGTGCCAGCAGCTTTGGTGGGGGCGATGAGCAGTTCTTC. It yields the protein CASSFGGGDEQFF.

The genes are TRBV5-1 and TRBJ1-1; D not resolved. The V end was cut by 0 bases, the J end by 2 bases, with 8 bases between. Looked up from germline, CDR1 is SGHRS and CDR2 is YFSETQ. The CDR3 contains 14 residues. The CDR3 reads CASSLDEANTEAFF. In DNA, the CDR3 is TGCGCCAGCAGCTTGGATGAGGCTAACACTGAAGCTTTCTTT.

V is TRBV7-6 and J is TRBJ2-2; a possible D gene is TRBD2 (6 bases). The V and J ends lost 5 bases and 7 bases respectively, with 8 bases between them. The CDR3 sequence is 12 residues long. CDR1 is SGHVS, CDR2 FNYEAQ, per germline. The CDR3 here is CASSPGGGELFF. CDR3 coding DNA: TGTGCCAGCAGCCCCGGGGGCGGGGAGCTGTTTTTT.

The chain recombines TRBV28 with TRBJ2-2; D gene ambiguous. The CDR3 sequence is 14 residues long. The V and J ends lost 5 bases and 6 bases respectively, with 13 bases between them. The germline V gene encodes CDR1 MDHEN and CDR2 SYDVKM. The CDR3 loop is CASSAPSEAGELFF. The DNA for the CDR3 is TGTGCCAGCAGTGCTCCGTCCGAGGCCGGGGAGCTGTTTTTT. The full variable domain, rest sourced from reference TRBV28 and TRBJ2-2, is DVKVTQSSRYLVKRTGEKVFLECVQDMDHENMFWYRQDPGLGLRLIYFSYDVKMKEKGDIPEGYSVSREKKERFSLILESASTNQTSMYLCASSAPSEAGELFFGEGSRLTVL.

The genes are TRBV5-8 and TRBJ1-6, with D tentatively TRBD1 (6 bases). Trimming pared 2 bases from V and 11 bases from J, leaving 14 bases between. CDR3 length: 14 amino acids. Germline lookup yields CDR1 SGHTS and CDR2 YDEGEE. The CDR3: CASSLQGYSTPLHF. CDR3 coding DNA: TGTGCCAGCAGCTTACAGGGTTATTCTACACCCCTCCACTTT.

This clone was observed once. This rearrangement joins TRBV30 to TRBJ2-7; possible D gene TRBD2, 7 bases. The CDR3 runs 13 residues. Germline CDR1 and CDR2: GTSNPN and SVGIG (reference sequence). The V end was cut by 5 bases, the J end by 2 bases, with 13 bases between. The CDR3 DNA is TGTGCCTGGCGGGGGGCCTCTCCCTACGAGCAGTACTTC. Its protein product is CAWRGASPYEQYF.

The chain has TRBV7-8 and TRBJ2-7; 7 bases map to TRBD2. The J segment lost 3 bases and the V segment lost 1 base, leaving 6 bases of the junction unmatched. The germline gives CDR1 SGHVS, CDR2 FQNEAQ. The CDR3 is made up of 15 amino acids. The CDR3 sequence is CASSLGLAANYEQYF. The CDR3 bases are TGTGCCAGCAGCTTAGGCCTAGCGGCGAACTACGAGCAGTACTTC.

V gene TRBV4-2 combines with J gene TRBJ1-4; D is unclear. The CDR3 totals 16 residues. Trimming removed 0 bases at V and 2 bases at J, with 10 bases between. CDR1 is LGHNA, CDR2 YNFKEQ, per germline. CDR3 DNA: TGTGCCAGCAGCCAAGATCCCCGCGGGACTAATGAAAAACTGTTTTTT. Protein sequence: CASSQDPRGTNEKLFF.

The gene calls are TRBV27 and TRBJ1-4; 8 bases agree with TRBD1. Germline V lookup: CDR1 MNHEY, CDR2 SMNVEV (reference sequence). The CDR3 consists of 14 residues. The V gene end was trimmed by 5 bases and the J gene end by 7 bases; junction bases not matched to a gene: 6. The CDR3 is CASSLWTGSEKLFF. For the CDR3, the DNA is TGTGCCAGCAGTCTCTGGACAGGGAGTGAAAAACTGTTTTTT.

J is TRBJ1-2 and V is TRBV11-2; 9 bases are a match to TRBD1. V dropped 6 bases and J dropped 4; count of bases not matched to a gene: 12. CDR1 is SGHAT and CDR2 is FQNNGV in the germline V gene. The CDR3 spans 16 residues. The CDR3 DNA reads TGTGCCAGCAGTTCCCGGGGGGTGACAGGGGGCTATGGCTACACCTTC. Amino acids: CASSSRGVTGGYGYTF.

The chain employs TRBV5-6 and TRBJ1-3, with TRBD1 matching over 7 bases. CDR1 SGHDT and CDR2 YYEEEE come from the germline V gene. This CDR3 is built from 15 residues. J lost 3 bases, V lost 4 bases, and 7 bases had no gene match. CDR3 in amino acids: CASSRDREDGNTIYF. In DNA form, the CDR3 reads TGTGCCAGCAGCCGAGACAGGGAAGATGGAAACACCATATATTTT.

This clone occurred once. The chain couples TRBV27 to TRBJ1-1; D perhaps matches TRBD1 (6 bases). Germline CDR1 MNHEY, CDR2 SMNVEV (reference sequence). This CDR3 is built from 15 residues. Trimming stripped 0 bases from V and 1 base from J, with 9 bases between. In DNA, the CDR3 is TGTGCCAGCAGTTTATCGGCGGACAGGAACACTGAAGCTTTCTTT. This translates into CASSLSADRNTEAFF.

This clone was counted a few times. The chain carries TRBV20-1 and TRBJ2-1; possible D gene TRBD2, 5 bases. The germline V gene has CDR1 DFQATT and CDR2 SNEGSKA (reference sequence). The CDR3 length is 11 residues. V shed 4 bases and J shed 7 bases, with 8 bases lying between them. The CDR3 DNA follows: TGCAGTGCTATAGGCGGGAATGAGCAGTTCTTC. Protein sequence: CSAIGGNEQFF.

The genes are TRBV6-6 and TRBJ1-1, with 8 positions matching TRBD1. The germline V gene has CDR1 MNHNY and CDR2 SVGAGI (reference sequence). This CDR3 has 15 amino acids. Losses at the gene ends were 5 bases for V and 3 bases for J; bases not matched to a gene: 8. This chain's CDR3 is CASSDRQGYDTEAFF. The DNA for the CDR3 is TGTGCCAGCAGTGACCGACAGGGGTATGACACTGAAGCTTTCTTT.

The chain links TRBV9 to TRBJ1-2, with unresolved D. Trimming shortened V by 0 bases and J by 3 bases, and 9 bases separated the two germline ends. The germline CDR1 and CDR2 sequences are SGDLS and YYNGEE. The CDR3 sequence is 14 residues long. CDR3: CASSVAVLDYGYTF. The CDR3 DNA sequence: TGTGCCAGCAGCGTAGCTGTACTGGACTATGGCTACACCTTC.